The present T cell receptor beta chain was sequenced within a study of identical twins. This clonotype was picked up a small number of times. After removal of 5 bases from V and 6 bases from J, the junction contained 8 bases not matched to a gene. This CDR3 region has 15 residues. Germline CDR1 and CDR2: MDHEN and SYDVKM. TCRdb re-derived calls from the 5' RACE reads in MiXCR, one entry per CDR3 protein. This sample has 1.5 million to 2 million distinct CDR3 sequences, with around 33% found just once. V gene TRBV28 combines with J gene TRBJ2-4, with 9 bases that match TRBD1. This sequence originates from a newborn girl in good health. Sample: cord blood. CDR3 region: CASSIMTGGLNIQYF. In DNA form, the CDR3 reads TGTGCCAGCAGTATAATGACAGGGGGTCTAAACATTCAGTACTTC.